These T cell receptor beta chains were read from a single sample in a study of cytomegalovirus exposure and HLA in healthy donors. This table comes from immunoSEQ multiplex PCR, and its TCRdb copy is limited to in-frame clones, with some not included. The profile covers 150,000 to 200,000 clones, with 75% to 80% appearing a single time and approximately 6% taken by the ten largest. Source material: PBMCs. These receptors were collected from a woman in her 30s in good health and CMV-seropositive. CDR3s include the opening cysteine and the closing phenylalanine or tryptophan. The order of the fields is J gene, clone size, V gene, CDR3 length, D gene, CDR3 protein, CDR3 DNA. D genes are given only for firm matches. Not every row has a clone size; where given, it reads once, few, many or a size class.

j_call: TRBJ2-2
clone_size: few
v_call: TRBV5-4
cdr3_length: 14
d_call: .
cdr3_aa: CASSLASFSGELFF
cdr3_nt: TGTGCCAGCAGCTTGGCTAGTTTCTCCGGGGAGCTGTTTTTT

j_call: TRBJ1-6
clone_size: .
v_call: TRBV13
cdr3_length: 13
d_call: TRBD1
cdr3_aa: CASSQGGGSSLHF
cdr3_nt: TGTGCCAGCAGCCAAGGGGGCGGCTCTTCCCTCCACTTT

j_call: TRBJ2-3
clone_size: .
v_call: TRBV4-2
cdr3_length: 14
d_call: .
cdr3_aa: CASSQDRPGNTQYF
cdr3_nt: TGTGCCAGCAGCCAAGATCGTCCTGGCAATACGCAGTATTTT

j_call: TRBJ1-2
clone_size: .
v_call: TRBV4-3
cdr3_length: 14
d_call: TRBD1
cdr3_aa: CASSKTGGFYGYTF
cdr3_nt: TGCGCCAGCAGTAAGACAGGGGGATTTTATGGCTACACCTTC

j_call: TRBJ2-3
clone_size: .
v_call: TRBV6-4
cdr3_length: 13
d_call: .
cdr3_aa: CASSGTVRDTQYF
cdr3_nt: TGTGCCAGCAGTGGGACAGTGAGGGATACGCAGTATTTT

j_call: TRBJ1-5
clone_size: once
v_call: TRBV4-3
cdr3_length: 16
d_call: .
cdr3_aa: CASSQDWGYSNQPQHF
cdr3_nt: TGCGCCAGCAGCCAAGATTGGGGCTATAGCAATCAGCCCCAGCATTTT

j_call: TRBJ1-1
clone_size: .
v_call: TRBV19
cdr3_length: 14
d_call: TRBD1
cdr3_aa: CASSMTGRYAEAFF
cdr3_nt: TGTGCCAGTAGTATGACAGGGCGTTACGCTGAAGCTTTCTTT

j_call: TRBJ1-1
clone_size: .
v_call: TRBV14
cdr3_length: 14
d_call: .
cdr3_aa: CASRRDSLNTEAFF
cdr3_nt: TGTGCCAGCAGGAGAGACAGCTTGAACACTGAAGCTTTCTTT

j_call: TRBJ1-2
clone_size: .
v_call: TRBV29-1
cdr3_length: 16
d_call: TRBD1
cdr3_aa: CSVVVRQGSPTYGYTF
cdr3_nt: TGCAGCGTTGTGGTGAGACAGGGAAGCCCTACCTATGGCTACACCTTC

j_call: TRBJ2-3
clone_size: .
v_call: TRBV28
cdr3_length: 17
d_call: .
cdr3_aa: CASSLWGEESGTDTQYF
cdr3_nt: TGTGCCAGCAGTTTATGGGGGGAGGAATCGGGCACAGATACGCAGTATTTT

j_call: TRBJ1-2
clone_size: once
v_call: TRBV18
cdr3_length: 16
d_call: TRBD1
cdr3_aa: CASSTGNRGGNYGYTF
cdr3_nt: TGTGCCAGCTCAACAGGGAACAGGGGAGGTAACTATGGCTACACCTTC

j_call: TRBJ1-2
clone_size: .
v_call: TRBV12-5
cdr3_length: 13
d_call: TRBD1
cdr3_aa: CASALTGGFGYTF
cdr3_nt: TGTGCTAGTGCCTTGACAGGGGGATTTGGCTACACCTTC

j_call: TRBJ1-3
clone_size: .
v_call: TRBV5-6
cdr3_length: 15
d_call: .
cdr3_aa: CASSFGGNNRNTIYF
cdr3_nt: TGTGCCAGCAGCTTTGGGGGGAATAATAGAAACACCATATATTTT

j_call: TRBJ2-3
clone_size: .
v_call: TRBV7-2
cdr3_length: 15
d_call: TRBD2
cdr3_aa: CASSFSSGGVDTQYF
cdr3_nt: TGTGCCAGCAGCTTCTCTAGCGGGGGAGTAGATACGCAGTATTTT

j_call: TRBJ2-7
clone_size: few
v_call: TRBV19
cdr3_length: 12
d_call: .
cdr3_aa: CASSSGLYEQYF
cdr3_nt: TGTGCCAGTAGTTCGGGACTCTACGAGCAGTACTTC

j_call: TRBJ1-2
clone_size: .
v_call: TRBV5-1
cdr3_length: 15
d_call: TRBD1
cdr3_aa: CASSWGQGWDYGYTF
cdr3_nt: TGCGCCAGCAGCTGGGGACAGGGGTGGGACTATGGCTACACCTTC

j_call: TRBJ2-2
clone_size: .
v_call: TRBV6-4
cdr3_length: 13
d_call: TRBD2
cdr3_aa: CASSGLVGGELFF
cdr3_nt: TGTGCCAGCAGCGGACTAGTTGGCGGGGAGCTGTTTTTT

j_call: TRBJ2-3
clone_size: once
v_call: TRBV6-1
cdr3_length: 15
d_call: .
cdr3_aa: CASSGAAAITDTQYF
cdr3_nt: TGTGCCAGCAGTGGTGCAGCGGCGATCACAGATACGCAGTATTTT

j_call: TRBJ2-7
clone_size: .
v_call: TRBV5-1
cdr3_length: 13
d_call: .
cdr3_aa: CASGFGSFYEQYF
cdr3_nt: TGCGCCAGCGGATTCGGGAGTTTCTACGAGCAGTACTTC

j_call: TRBJ2-4
clone_size: once
v_call: TRBV2
cdr3_length: 13
d_call: TRBD1
cdr3_aa: CASRARDRNIQYF
cdr3_nt: TGTGCCAGCAGGGCCCGGGACAGAAACATTCAGTACTTC

j_call: TRBJ2-1
clone_size: .
v_call: TRBV6-4
cdr3_length: 14
d_call: .
cdr3_aa: CASSWGGVHNEQFF
cdr3_nt: TGTGCCAGCAGTTGGGGGGGCGTCCACAATGAGCAGTTCTTC

j_call: TRBJ1-2
clone_size: .
v_call: TRBV19
cdr3_length: 13
d_call: TRBD1
cdr3_aa: CASDTGGYFGYTF
cdr3_nt: TGTGCCAGTGATACAGGGGGCTACTTCGGCTACACCTTC

j_call: TRBJ2-7
clone_size: .
v_call: TRBV2
cdr3_length: 14
d_call: TRBD1
cdr3_aa: CASGDSNLFYEQYF
cdr3_nt: TGTGCCAGCGGGGACAGTAACCTTTTCTACGAGCAGTACTTC

j_call: TRBJ1-6
clone_size: .
v_call: TRBV6-6
cdr3_length: 16
d_call: TRBD1
cdr3_aa: CASSYFATGEASPLHF
cdr3_nt: TGTGCCAGCAGTTACTTTGCGACAGGGGAGGCTTCACCCCTCCACTTT

j_call: TRBJ2-1
clone_size: .
v_call: TRBV7-6
cdr3_length: 13
d_call: .
cdr3_aa: CASSLAPGAEQFF
cdr3_nt: TGTGCCAGCAGCTTAGCGCCTGGGGCTGAGCAGTTCTTC

j_call: TRBJ1-2
clone_size: once
v_call: TRBV6-1
cdr3_length: 12
d_call: TRBD1
cdr3_aa: CAQGEQGHGYTF
cdr3_nt: TGTGCTCAGGGGGAACAGGGCCATGGCTACACCTTC

j_call: TRBJ2-5
clone_size: .
v_call: TRBV7-8
cdr3_length: 13
d_call: TRBD2
cdr3_aa: CASTAPGRETQYF
cdr3_nt: TGTGCCAGCACAGCGCCCGGGAGGGAGACCCAGTACTTC

j_call: TRBJ2-1
clone_size: .
v_call: TRBV11-3
cdr3_length: 15
d_call: TRBD2
cdr3_aa: CASSSSGGLNNEQFF
cdr3_nt: TGTGCCAGCAGCTCCAGCGGGGGGCTAAACAATGAGCAGTTCTTC

j_call: TRBJ2-5
clone_size: .
v_call: TRBV2
cdr3_length: 14
d_call: .
cdr3_aa: CASTGTLGQETQYF
cdr3_nt: TGTGCCAGCACCGGGACACTAGGGCAAGAGACCCAGTACTTC

j_call: TRBJ2-7
clone_size: .
v_call: TRBV5-6
cdr3_length: 15
d_call: TRBD2
cdr3_aa: CASIGGGLIFNEQYF
cdr3_nt: TGTGCCAGCATTGGCGGGGGACTAATTTTCAACGAGCAGTACTTC

j_call: TRBJ1-1
clone_size: .
v_call: TRBV15
cdr3_length: 15
d_call: TRBD1
cdr3_aa: CATSGRDRMNTEAFF
cdr3_nt: TGTGCCACCAGCGGTAGGGACAGAATGAACACTGAAGCTTTCTTT

j_call: TRBJ2-2
clone_size: .
v_call: TRBV13
cdr3_length: 11
d_call: .
cdr3_aa: CASTLSGELFF
cdr3_nt: TGTGCCAGCACCCTATCCGGGGAGCTGTTTTTT

j_call: TRBJ2-5
clone_size: .
v_call: TRBV19
cdr3_length: 16
d_call: .
cdr3_aa: CASSLLRTKGPETQYF
cdr3_nt: TGTGCCAGTTCTCTCCTTCGGACTAAAGGGCCGGAGACCCAGTACTTC

j_call: TRBJ1-5
clone_size: .
v_call: TRBV7-2
cdr3_length: 17
d_call: .
cdr3_aa: CASSLTGGPLSNQPQHF
cdr3_nt: TGTGCCAGCAGCTTAACCGGGGGACCCCTATCTAATCAGCCCCAGCATTTT

j_call: TRBJ2-3
clone_size: .
v_call: TRBV9
cdr3_length: 15
d_call: TRBD1
cdr3_aa: CASSFGQGVLDTQYF
cdr3_nt: TGTGCCAGCAGCTTCGGACAGGGGGTGTTAGATACGCAGTATTTT

j_call: TRBJ1-2
clone_size: .
v_call: TRBV5-5
cdr3_length: 14
d_call: .
cdr3_aa: CASSLTGQPYGYTF
cdr3_nt: TGTGCCAGCAGCTTGACTGGACAGCCCTATGGCTACACCTTC